This TCR beta chain is drawn from a study of T cells in Graves' hyperthyroidism and ophthalmopathy. RNA transcripts served as the template for amplifying TCR beta CDR3 regions. In the first-round RT-PCR of the TCR CDR3, the HTBI primer set was used. One entry per CDR3 protein results from TCRdb running MiXCR on the multiplex PCR reads. Among some 510,000 distinct CDR3 sequences listed, about 20% were seen once. This clonotype has ten or more counts. V was pared by 5 bases and J by 4 bases, with 14 bases between. In germline, CDR1 is SEHNR, CDR2 FQNEAQ (reference sequence). The length of the CDR3 is 14 residues.

This sequence was found in a man aged 18 to 30 with Graves' hyperthyroidism. The chain employs TRBV7-9 and TRBJ2-5; D is unresolved. Sequences were obtained from blood. CDR3 sequence reads: CASSIRQSTETQYF. The CDR3 nucleotides are TGTGCCAGCAGCATTCGACAAAGTACAGAGACCCAGTACTTC.